This T cell receptor beta chain was found in a study of blood T cell repertoires in COVID-19 (dated by TCRdb to 2018 to 2021). At the level of the whole study: Collaborator samples came from the United States, Italy and Spain and covered acute and convalescent phases of COVID-19. The prospective study material was composed of cDNA or gDNA derived from T cells, B-cell-depleted T cells, or PBMCs. The dataset comprised deeply sampled blood TCRbeta repertoires from subjects exposed to, actively infected with, or recovered from COVID-19. A freely available public database, intended as a resource for researchers studying the immune response to SARS-CoV-2, is where the repertoires were released. Samples came from the ongoing ImmuneRACE study (first 160 participants) plus 1,254 subjects from 6 global collaborators. The sample metadata nearly always contained a de-identified subject ID, COVID-19 status, age in years and sex. Where HLA class I and class II types were available, the types were taken from metadata supplied by the sample provider, not from assay-based typing. General conclusions and limits of the study: How much clinical and demographic metadata was included differed by source and by participant, and the metadata was provided uncurated.

The CDR3, cysteine through phenylalanine, is 15 amino acids long. CDR3 DNA only is kept here, 45 bases in frame from base 1. The germline V gene encodes CDR1 LNHDA and CDR2 SQIVND (reference sequence). V sheds 6 bases and J sheds 6 bases, leaving 18 bases between their ends. Participants in the prospective study were aged 18 to 89 years, lived in about two dozen United States geographic areas, and enrolled through a virtual design. In the prospective study, cohorts were assigned on the basis of participant-reported clinical history obtained from a screening survey and a study questionnaire. In the prospective study, mobile phlebotomists collected whole blood, serum and a nasopharyngeal or oropharyngeal swab from each participant. Participants in the prospective study had the option to provide additional blood draws and questionnaires over a roughly 2-month period. Before DNA extraction, prospective study blood samples were shipped either frozen or at room temperature.

With respect to this clone: Its antigen remains undetermined. No base qualities exist here, and no much larger clone lies one base off it.

TCRbeta CDR3 regions were amplified from genomic DNA using the immunoSEQ Assay, a bias-controlled multiplex PCR. The published analysis was carried out like this. Nucleated cell counts per sample were estimated from amplification of reference gene primers within the assay. To quantify the absolute abundance of each unique TCRbeta CDR3 rearrangement, sequence reads were collapsed and filtered. Productive Simpson clonality was computed per sample as the square root of Simpson's diversity index over productive rearrangements. TCRdb stores this immuneACCESS table with in-frame sequences only. Part of the clones is absent; in the studies checked, under half of the shortfall reflects unresolved V genes, and no reason is known for the rest. V and J calls and clone size are as listed in that table; D and trimming were resolved from the DNA. This sample has just over 80,000 clones in its table, and around 89% of those were observed once. The ten largest account for approximately 1% of the sample.

The origin of this receptor is a woman in her 50s with acute COVID-19. The chain was built from TRBV19 and TRBJ1-5; the D segment could be TRBD1, given 6 matching bases. Sequences were obtained from PBMCs or T cells enriched from blood (not recorded which). The CDR3 loop reads CASSEQGFRGQPQHF. The nucleotide sequence is TGTGCCAGTAGCGAACAGGGTTTTCGCGGTCAGCCCCAGCATTTT.